The T cell receptor (beta chain) under discussion was sequenced for a study of shared clonotypes between healthy human individuals. Germline values: CDR1 MNHEY, CDR2 SMNVEV (reference sequence). The CDR3 contains 12 residues. V shed 4 bases and J shed 8 bases, with 8 bases lying between them. Some clones are missing from TCRdb's copy, which holds only in-frame ones; the method was immunoSEQ multiplex PCR. The data show some 1.4 million clones, roughly 95% seen once. Points on this clone: The antigen remains unidentified.

Every one of the donors was a Caucasian adult that lived in Nashville, Tennessee. Study observations and caveats: On the whole, naive subsets had larger estimated richness than memory subsets had. Sharing of clonotypes among donors was expected to vary with sequencing depth.

The TCR comes from a young man in good health. The rearrangement uses TRBV27 and TRBJ1-4; D is unclear. Sequencing was carried out using naive CD4+ T cells sorted from blood. Subset here: CD45RA+ positively selected. The CDR3 nucleotides are TGTGCCAGCAGTTCCCGGAAAGAAAAACTGTTTTTT. Protein sequence: CASSSRKEKLFF.